This entry lists 31 T cell receptor beta chains sequenced from one sample in a study of shared clonotypes between healthy human individuals. TCRdb's copy holds only in-frame clones and misses some; the assay was immunoSEQ multiplex PCR. Among over 1.4 million clones listed, more than 95% were seen once. Sequencing used naive CD4+ T cells sorted from blood. The subset is: CD45RA+ positively selected. Receptor source: a man aged 30-40 years in good health.

The chain carries TRBV2 and TRBJ2-5; D remains unclear. The CDR3 spans 12 residues. Trimming left V 3 bases short and J 2 bases short, with 4 bases between. CDR1 SNHLY and CDR2 FYNNEI come from the germline V gene. The CDR3 sequence: CASSEVQETQYF. The CDR3 DNA is TGTGCCAGCAGTGAGGTGCAAGAGACCCAGTACTTC.

V and J are TRBV6-5 and TRBJ1-5; 11 bases fit TRBD1. CDR3 length equals 14 residues. Trimming at V came to 6 bases and at J to 5 bases, leaving 3 bases not matched to a gene. From germline, CDR1 is MNHEY and CDR2 SVGAGI. Here the CDR3 reads CASRGQGAYQPQHF. CDR3 in DNA: TGTGCCAGCAGAGGACAGGGGGCCTATCAGCCCCAGCATTTT.

This clone was counted a single time. The rearrangement links TRBV5-6 to TRBJ1-5; D is ambiguous. V was cut by 1 base and J by 5 bases, with 13 bases left in between. The V gene's germline CDR1 is SGHDT and CDR2 YYEEEE. CDR3 length: 15 residues. In nucleotides, the CDR3 is TGTGCCAGCAGCTTGTCATGGCAGTATGATCAGCCCCAGCATTTT. Protein sequence: CASSLSWQYDQPQHF.

The chain carries TRBV27 and TRBJ2-7; 9 nucleotides match TRBD2. The CDR3 has 16 residues. In germline, CDR1 is MNHEY, CDR2 SMNVEV (reference sequence). V dropped 5 bases and J dropped 1; count of bases not matched to a gene: 9. The CDR3 sequence: CASSRQPGLASYEQYF. DNA of the CDR3: TGTGCCAGCAGTCGGCAACCGGGACTAGCTTCCTACGAGCAGTACTTC.

The V call is TRBV5-1, the J call TRBJ1-1, with 7 nucleotides matching TRBD1. After removal of 4 bases from V and 3 bases from J, the junction contained 9 bases not matched to a gene. Per the germline V gene, CDR1 is SGHRS and CDR2 is YFSETQ. This CDR3 has 15 amino acids. The CDR3 loop is CASSIRRQGDTEAFF. The CDR3 coding sequence is TGCGCCAGCAGCATCAGGAGGCAGGGGGACACTGAAGCTTTCTTT.

The genes are TRBV7-2 and TRBJ2-5; TRBD1 matches at 8 bases. This CDR3 contains 14 residues. CDR1 is SGHTA, CDR2 FQGNSA, per germline. V lost 2 bases to trimming and J lost 5 bases; unmatched junction nucleotides: 4. The CDR3 region is CASSLNRGSETQYF. CDR3 DNA sequence: TGTGCCAGCAGCTTAAACAGGGGGTCTGAGACCCAGTACTTC.

V usage is TRBV18 and J usage is TRBJ2-7, with 10 bases identical to TRBD1. The junction had 6 bases not matched to a gene; V was cut back by 4 bases and J by 3 bases. CDR3 length equals 15 residues. From germline, CDR1 is KGHSH and CDR2 LQKENI. CDR3 in amino acids: CASSQDRGRFYEQYF. The CDR3 DNA is TGTGCCAGCTCACAAGACAGGGGGCGTTTCTACGAGCAGTACTTC.

The chain combines TRBV28 with TRBJ1-1; 7 nucleotides line up with TRBD1. The CDR3 extends over 17 amino acids. Trimming removed 4 bases from V and 5 bases from J; junction bases left unmatched: 16. Germline V gene lookup returns CDR1 MDHEN and CDR2 SYDVKM. The CDR3 is CASSSPGRTGAVTEAFF. The CDR3 region has the DNA TGTGCCAGCAGTTCCCCCGGCCGAACAGGGGCGGTTACTGAAGCTTTCTTT.

The rearrangement uses TRBV7-2 and TRBJ2-1, with 12 bases fitting TRBD2. CDR1 SGHTA and CDR2 FQGNSA come from the germline V gene. The CDR3 has 16 residues. V dropped 5 bases and J dropped 6; count of bases not matched to a gene: 8. The CDR3 sequence: CASSRLAGGPLNEQFF. DNA of the CDR3: TGTGCCAGCAGCCGGCTAGCGGGAGGGCCTCTCAATGAGCAGTTCTTC.

As for this clone: The same CDR3 is also encoded by other DNA sequences in this sample. The gene calls are TRBV18 and TRBJ2-3; D not resolved. The V gene's germline CDR1 is KGHSH and CDR2 LQKENI. The ends were cut back, 3 bases at V and 1 base at J, with 11 bases in the middle. The CDR3 length is 15 residues. This CDR3 is CASSPAPGGTDTQYF. The CDR3 nucleotides read TGTGCCAGCTCACCGGCCCCAGGAGGCACAGATACGCAGTATTTT.

The chain employs TRBV18 and TRBJ1-3, with D uncertain. The germline V gene encodes CDR1 KGHSH and CDR2 LQKENI. CDR3 length: 13 amino acids. Trimming shortened V by 3 bases and J by 2 bases, and 5 bases separated the two germline ends. CDR3 nucleotides: TGTGCCAGCTCACCCTATGCTGGAAACACCATATATTTT. Translating gives CASSPYAGNTIYF.

Regarding this clone: Other DNA sequences of this sample code for an identical CDR3. The chain recombines TRBV18 with TRBJ1-2; TRBD1 agrees at 8 bases. CDR1 is KGHSH and CDR2 is LQKENI in the germline V gene. The CDR3 totals 13 residues. V dropped 2 bases and J dropped 5; count of bases not matched to a gene: 1. CDR3 nucleotides: TGTGCCAGCTCACCAGACAGGGGTTATGGCTACACCTTC. This gives the protein CASSPDRGYGYTF.

This clone was seen only once. This sequence joins TRBV7-9 and TRBJ2-5; D remains ambiguous. Germline CDR1 is SEHNR and CDR2 is FQNEAQ (reference sequence). This CDR3 has 11 residues. The V end lost 7 bases, the J end lost 5 bases, and 8 bases lay between the germline ends. The CDR3 loop is CASTVGETQYF. The CDR3 nucleotides read TGTGCCAGCACGGTAGGGGAGACCCAGTACTTC.

The rearrangement links TRBV5-1 to TRBJ2-2, with TRBD2 identical over 8 bases. The CDR3 is 15 residues long. In germline, CDR1 is SGHRS, CDR2 YFSETQ. With V trimmed by 5 bases and J by 4 bases, 7 bases remained unmatched. CDR3 in DNA: TGCGCCAGCAGTCGGGAGGGACGTTCCACCGGGGAGCTGTTTTTT. It codes for CASSREGRSTGELFF.

The chain employs TRBV28 and TRBJ1-1; 8 positions match TRBD1. The ends lost 0 bases at V and 5 bases at J; junction bases unmatched: 5. This CDR3 comprises 15 residues. The V gene's germline CDR1 is MDHEN and CDR2 SYDVKM. CDR3 DNA: TGTGCCAGCAGTTTATGGCGGACAGGGCTAACTGAAGCTTTCTTT. It codes for CASSLWRTGLTEAFF. The whole variable domain, remainder taken from reference TRBV28 and TRBJ1-1, is DVKVTQSSRYLVKRTGEKVFLECVQDMDHENMFWYRQDPGLGLRLIYFSYDVKMKEKGDIPEGYSVSREKKERFSLILESASTNQTSMYLCASSLWRTGLTEAFFGQGTRLTVV.

The V and J genes are TRBV4-3 and TRBJ2-1; unclear D gene. The CDR3 is made up of 13 amino acids. Germline CDR1 and CDR2: LGHNA and YSLEER. The V end lost 0 bases, the J end lost 4 bases, and 4 bases lay between the germline ends. The CDR3, as DNA: TGCGCCAGCAGCCAAGATCTGTACAATGAGCAGTTCTTC. This translates into CASSQDLYNEQFF.

The chain couples TRBV9 to TRBJ2-2, with TRBD2 matching over 14 bases. Looked up from germline, CDR1 is SGDLS and CDR2 is YYNGEE. The CDR3 sequence is 19 residues long. V shed 3 bases and J 4 bases; nucleotides not matched to a gene: 11. The CDR3 loop reads CASSATPGLAGVSTGELFF. DNA for the CDR3: TGTGCCAGCAGCGCAACCCCGGGACTAGCGGGAGTAAGCACCGGGGAGCTGTTTTTT.

The gene calls are TRBV9 and TRBJ2-7; D perhaps matches TRBD2 (5 bases). Germline CDR1 and CDR2: SGDLS and YYNGEE. This CDR3 region has 15 residues. V was pared by 2 bases and J by 4 bases, with 16 bases between. CDR3 sequence: CASSVSGKGIYEQYF. In DNA form, the CDR3 reads TGTGCCAGCAGCGTTTCGGGAAAAGGGATATACGAGCAGTACTTC. The full variable domain, completed using reference TRBV9 and TRBJ2-7, is DSGVTQTPKHLITATGQRVTLRCSPRSGDLSVYWYQQSLDQGLQFLIQYYNGEERAKGNILERFSAQQFPDLHSELNLSSLELGDSALYFCASSVSGKGIYEQYFGPGTRLTVT.

The chain combines TRBV15 with TRBJ2-1; 14 positions agree with TRBD2. This CDR3 contains 24 residues. Per the germline V gene, CDR1 is LNHNV and CDR2 is YYDKDF (reference sequence). V gave up 4 bases and J gave up 0 bases; unmatched junction bases: 23. CDR3 protein: CATSILQGSRPGTSGSSSYNEQFF. The CDR3 bases are TGTGCCACCAGCATACTCCAGGGGTCTCGTCCCGGGACTAGCGGGAGTAGCTCCTACAATGAGCAGTTCTTC. The full variable domain, rest sourced from reference TRBV15 and TRBJ2-1, is DAMVIQNPRYQVTQFGKPVTLSCSQTLNHNVMYWYQQKSSQAPKLLFHYYDKDFNNEADTPDNFQSRRPNTSFCFLDIRSPGLGDTAMYLCATSILQGSRPGTSGSSSYNEQFFGPGTRLTVL.

The chain has TRBV27 and TRBJ2-7; 8 bases fit TRBD2. Germline V gene lookup returns CDR1 MNHEY and CDR2 SMNVEV (reference sequence). CDR3 length equals 15 residues. The ends lost 5 bases at V and 2 bases at J; junction bases unmatched: 8. The CDR3 nucleotides are TGTGCCAGCAGTCAAGGGACTAGGAGCGCCTACGAGCAGTACTTC. Its translation: CASSQGTRSAYEQYF.

The chain uses TRBV6-5 and TRBJ2-1; D is perhaps TRBD2 (5 bases). CDR3 size: 15 residues. Germline CDR1 reads MNHEY; CDR2 reads SVGAGI. Deletions cut 0 bases from V and 3 bases from J, with 9 bases between. CDR3 nucleotide sequence: TGTGCCAGCAGTTACTCCCGGGGAGACTACAATGAGCAGTTCTTC. Protein: CASSYSRGDYNEQFF.

The chain links TRBV5-4 to TRBJ2-7; D ambiguous. This CDR3 contains 14 residues. V lost 1 base and J lost 2, with 10 bases in between. The germline gives CDR1 SGHNT, CDR2 YYREEE (reference sequence). The CDR3 sequence is CASSLLGQPYEQYF. CDR3 DNA sequence: TGTGCCAGCAGCTTGTTAGGCCAGCCCTACGAGCAGTACTTC.

J is TRBJ1-1 and V is TRBV7-9; maybe TRBD1 (5 bases). Between the trimmed V and J ends, which lost 2 bases and 4 bases, there was a span of 17 bases. There are 16 residues in the CDR3. Germline CDR1 reads SEHNR; CDR2 reads FQNEAQ (reference sequence). The CDR3 here is CASSLLQQIGGTEAFF. Here the CDR3 DNA reads TGTGCCAGCAGCTTACTACAGCAAATTGGGGGCACTGAAGCTTTCTTT. Using reference TRBV7-9 and TRBJ1-1 for the parts outside the CDR3, the full variable domain is DTGVSQNPRHKITKRGQNVTFRCDPISEHNRLYWYRQTLGQGPEFLTYFQNEAQLEKSRLLSDRFSAERPKGSFSTLEIQRTEQGDSAMYLCASSLLQQIGGTEAFFGQGTRLTVV.

V gene TRBV29-1 combines with J gene TRBJ1-1; D is unresolved. V was clipped by 7 bases and J by 3 bases, with 15 bases between them. The germline gives CDR1 SQVTM, CDR2 ANQGSEA. CDR3 length: 13 residues. The DNA of the CDR3 is TGCAGCGCCGAGGAGAGTCGGGACACTGAAGCTTTCTTT. Its translation: CSAEESRDTEAFF. Based on the CDR3 plus reference TRBV29-1 and TRBJ1-1, the full variable domain is SAVISQKPSRDICQRGTSLTIQCQVDSQVTMMFWYRQQPGQSLTLIATANQGSEATYESGFVIDKFPISRPNLTFSTLTVSNMSPEDSSIYLCSAEESRDTEAFFGQGTRLTVV.

The V gene is TRBV19, the J gene TRBJ2-2; D is ambiguous. Per germline, CDR1 LNHDA and CDR2 SQIVND (reference sequence). The CDR3 is made up of 15 amino acids. Trimming shortened V by 5 bases and J by 0 bases, and 10 bases separated the two germline ends. CDR3 residues: CASSQLSANTGELFF. The DNA for the CDR3 is TGTGCCAGTAGTCAGCTATCCGCGAACACCGGGGAGCTGTTTTTT.

This chain connects TRBV18 to TRBJ2-2; 9 bases are shared with TRBD1. Germline CDR1 and CDR2: KGHSH and LQKENI. The CDR3 totals 15 residues. J gave up 5 bases and V 6 bases, and 7 bases lay outside the gene matches. The CDR3 here is CASSDDDRGTGELFF. The CDR3 bases are TGTGCCAGCTCCGACGACGACAGGGGGACCGGGGAGCTGTTTTTT.

V usage is TRBV5-4 and J usage is TRBJ1-1; 8 positions agree with TRBD1. The CDR3 covers 15 residues. The trim removed 0 bases at V and 5 bases at J, leaving 6 bases unmatched. Germline lookup yields CDR1 SGHNT and CDR2 YYREEE (reference sequence). The CDR3 is CASSLVAGGETEAFF. The CDR3 DNA sequence: TGTGCCAGCAGCTTGGTGGCAGGGGGCGAGACTGAAGCTTTCTTT.

The rearrangement links TRBV30 to TRBJ1-2; D is unclear. The germline gives CDR1 GTSNPN, CDR2 SVGIG (reference sequence). V was trimmed by 5 bases and J by 0 bases, leaving 4 bases between them. The CDR3 loop spans 11 amino acids. The CDR3 bases are TGTGCCTGGGGACCTAACTATGGCTACACCTTC. Amino acid sequence: CAWGPNYGYTF.

The chain has TRBV7-9 and TRBJ2-1, with TRBD2 matching over 9 bases. This CDR3 spans 15 amino acids. The ends lost 4 bases at V and 7 bases at J; junction bases unmatched: 8. Germline V lookup: CDR1 SEHNR, CDR2 FQNEAQ (reference sequence). CDR3 sequence (DNA): TGTGCCAGCAGCTCCTTCGCGGGAGGGAGGAATGAGCAGTTCTTC. Translation: CASSSFAGGRNEQFF.

The rearrangement joins TRBV5-1 to TRBJ2-7; D is undetermined. The length of the CDR3 is 14 residues. V shed 0 bases and J shed 2 bases, with 9 bases lying between them. The germline gives CDR1 SGHRS, CDR2 YFSETQ. DNA for the CDR3: TGCGCCAGCAGCTTGGTAGGCACTACCTACGAGCAGTACTTC. This encodes CASSLVGTTYEQYF. Together with reference TRBV5-1 and TRBJ2-7, the CDR3 gives the full variable domain: KAGVTQTPRYLIKTRGQQVTLSCSPISGHRSVSWYQQTPGQGLQFLFEYFSETQRNKGNFPGRFSGRQFSNSRSEMNVSTLELGDSALYLCASSLVGTTYEQYFGPGTRLTVT.

This chain links TRBV6-1 with TRBJ1-5; possibly TRBD1 for D (5 bases). Germline CDR1 is MNHNS and CDR2 is SASEGT. The CDR3 consists of 15 residues. The V gene lost 6 bases and the J gene lost 0 bases, with 12 bases spanning the gap. The CDR3 reads CASRRVRDSNQPQHF. In DNA, the CDR3 is TGTGCCAGCAGGAGGGTCAGGGATAGCAATCAGCCCCAGCATTTT.